This T cell receptor (beta chain) was captured in a study of T cell responses to AZD1222 COVID-19 vaccine (dated by TCRdb to the early 2020s). General notes on the study: Because spike-specific TCR depth and breadth did not differ between the two schedules, AZD1222 recipients who got a second dose at roughly 4 weeks were pooled with those who got a second dose at roughly 12 weeks. TCR sequencing covered some 240 trial participants: 200 to 210 given two doses of AZD1222 and approximately 26 given two doses of MenACWY control vaccine. Trial participants were enrolled by age into subgroups of 18-55, 56-69 and 70-plus years, and approximately 150, 30 and 60 TCR-sequenced participants, respectively, were included in these subgroups.

Concerning this clone itself: The antigen it binds to is not known. Base qualities are not recorded, but no much larger clone differs from it by a single base.

This sample's time point label indicates: baseline before first vaccination. Samples from vaccinated people were obtained from the UK trials COV001 and COV002, which included a single-blind randomized controlled phase 2/3 trial of AZD1222 (ChAdOx1 nCoV-19) in healthy adults. For TCRbeta chain sequencing, PBMC samples were collected from trial participants at day 0 and at day 28 after the second dose. Results the study describes overall, beyond this receptor: Most participants were white British and females outnumbered males, and the authors suggested that clonal diversity may have been underestimated. CD4 TCRs associated with the vaccine covered the entire spike protein, and the dominant responses were in regions 160-218 and 743-854. Because no day 14 peak-response samples were available, the repertoires could be characterized only after the peak T cell response. Only six or seven AZD1222 recipients were SARS-CoV-2 seropositive at baseline, limiting conclusions about previously exposed vaccinees. The 56-69-year group was small, and its depth increase did not reach significance, likely because of low power. Reportedly, almost half of the unique spike-specific TCRs recognized epitopes lying outside the regions that are mutated in the B.1.351 and B.1.1.7 variants. After two AZD1222 doses, spike-specific TCR breadth and depth were significantly higher than at day 0 and than in MenACWY recipients.

Deletion took 5 bases off V and 0 bases off J, with a span of 20 bases between the germline ends. Per the germline V gene, MNHEY is the CDR1 and SVGEGT is the CDR2. The CDR3, cysteine through phenylalanine, is 18 amino acids long. The CDR3 DNA has 54 bases and is translated from base 1. The CDR3 regions of human TCRbeta chains were analyzed by immunosequencing. In the source study's methods: TCRs in the repertoires were matched against a reference library of SARS-CoV-2-specific TCRs that had been generated with the MIRA antigen-specificity platform. Breadth meant the fraction of unique TCRs that were SARS-CoV-2-associated, whereas depth meant the fraction of total T cells that were SARS-CoV-2-associated. Using the MIRA data, each spike-specific TCR was assigned both to the spike region to which the TCR was reactive and to a CD4 or CD8 class. Log10-transformed breadth and depth values were compared by one-way ANOVA with Sidak's multiple comparisons tests. TCRdb carries this immuneACCESS record with in-frame sequences only. Its versions omit some clonotypes, under half of them owing to an unresolved V gene in the studies checked, with the rest unexplained. The V and J calls and clone size come from that table; D and trimming were worked out from the DNA. A total of 80,000 to 100,000 clones appear in this sample, 80% to 90% of them only once. The ten largest clones add up to about 6% of the sample.

The TCR originated in an adult in good health. Recombination connected TRBV6-2 or TRBV6-3 to TRBJ1-3; the D gene is perhaps TRBD1, on 5 matching bases. Sequenced material: peripheral blood, taken on day 0 of AZD1222 vaccination. The CDR3 protein sequence reads: CASSPKRQMDTSGNTIYF. DNA sequence: TGTGCCAGCAGTCCCAAGCGACAGATGGACACCTCTGGAAACACCATATATTTT.